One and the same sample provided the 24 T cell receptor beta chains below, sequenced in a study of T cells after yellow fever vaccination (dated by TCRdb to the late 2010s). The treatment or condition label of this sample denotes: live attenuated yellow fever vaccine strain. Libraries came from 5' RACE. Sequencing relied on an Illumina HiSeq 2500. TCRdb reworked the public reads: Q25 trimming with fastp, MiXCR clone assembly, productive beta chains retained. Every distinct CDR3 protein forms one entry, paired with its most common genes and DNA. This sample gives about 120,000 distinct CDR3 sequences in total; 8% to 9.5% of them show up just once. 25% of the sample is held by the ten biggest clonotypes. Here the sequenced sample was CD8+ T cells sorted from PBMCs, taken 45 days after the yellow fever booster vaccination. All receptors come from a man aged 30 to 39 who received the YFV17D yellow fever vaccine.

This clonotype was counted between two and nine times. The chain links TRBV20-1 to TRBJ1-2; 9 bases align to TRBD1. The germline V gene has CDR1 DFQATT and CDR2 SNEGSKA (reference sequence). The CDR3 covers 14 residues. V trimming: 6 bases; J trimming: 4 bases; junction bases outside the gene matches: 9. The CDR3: CSASRDRAVYGYTF. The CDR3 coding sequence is TGCAGTGCAAGCAGGGACAGGGCCGTCTATGGCTACACCTTC.

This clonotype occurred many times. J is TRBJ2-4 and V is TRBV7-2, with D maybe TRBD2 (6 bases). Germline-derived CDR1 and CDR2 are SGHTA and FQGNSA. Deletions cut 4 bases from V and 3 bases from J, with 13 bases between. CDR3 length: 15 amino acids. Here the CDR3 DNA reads TGTGCCAGCAGCTCCCACGGCGGGGACAAAAACATTCAGTACTTC. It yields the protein CASSSHGGDKNIQYF.

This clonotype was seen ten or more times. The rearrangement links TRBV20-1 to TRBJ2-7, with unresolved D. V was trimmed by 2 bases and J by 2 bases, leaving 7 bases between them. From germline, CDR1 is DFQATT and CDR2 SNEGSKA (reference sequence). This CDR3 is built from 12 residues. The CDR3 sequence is CSARITAYEQYF. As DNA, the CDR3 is TGCAGTGCTAGAATCACCGCCTACGAGCAGTACTTC.

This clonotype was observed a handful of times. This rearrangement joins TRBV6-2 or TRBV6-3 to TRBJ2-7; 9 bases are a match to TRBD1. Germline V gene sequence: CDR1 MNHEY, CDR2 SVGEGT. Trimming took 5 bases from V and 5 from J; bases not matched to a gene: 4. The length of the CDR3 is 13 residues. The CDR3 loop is CASSNRDRDEQYF. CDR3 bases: TGTGCCAGCAGTAATCGGGACAGGGACGAGCAGTACTTC.

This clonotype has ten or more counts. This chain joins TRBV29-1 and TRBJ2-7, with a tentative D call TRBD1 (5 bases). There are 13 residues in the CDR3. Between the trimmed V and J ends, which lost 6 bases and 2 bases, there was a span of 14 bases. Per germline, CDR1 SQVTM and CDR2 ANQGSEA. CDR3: CSVVYRSPYEQYF. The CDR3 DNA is TGCAGCGTCGTATACAGGAGCCCCTACGAGCAGTACTTC.

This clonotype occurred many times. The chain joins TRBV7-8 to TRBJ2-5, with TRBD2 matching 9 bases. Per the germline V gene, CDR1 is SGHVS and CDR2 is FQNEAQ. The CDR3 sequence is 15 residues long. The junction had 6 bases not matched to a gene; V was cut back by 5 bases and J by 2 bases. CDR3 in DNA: TGTGCCAGCAGCAACCTAGCGGGACTACAAGAGACCCAGTACTTC. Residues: CASSNLAGLQETQYF.

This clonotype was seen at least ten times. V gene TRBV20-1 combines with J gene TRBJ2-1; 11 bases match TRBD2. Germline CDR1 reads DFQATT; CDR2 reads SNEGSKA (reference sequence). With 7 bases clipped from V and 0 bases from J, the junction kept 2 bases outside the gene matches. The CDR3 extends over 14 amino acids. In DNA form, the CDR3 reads TGCAGTGTTAGCGGGAGGGCCTCCTACAATGAGCAGTTCTTC. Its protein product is CSVSGRASYNEQFF.

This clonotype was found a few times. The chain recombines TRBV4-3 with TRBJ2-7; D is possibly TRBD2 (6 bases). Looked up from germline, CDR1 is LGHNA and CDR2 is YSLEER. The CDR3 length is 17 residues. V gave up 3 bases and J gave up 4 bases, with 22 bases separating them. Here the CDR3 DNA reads TGCGCCAGCAGCCAGGAAACCCCCGGGACTTTGACTTACGAGCAGTACTTC. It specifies CASSQETPGTLTYEQYF.

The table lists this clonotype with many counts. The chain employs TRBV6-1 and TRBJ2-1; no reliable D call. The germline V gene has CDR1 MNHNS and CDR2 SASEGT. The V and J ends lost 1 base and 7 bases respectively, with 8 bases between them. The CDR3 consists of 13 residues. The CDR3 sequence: CASSEVVFNEQFF. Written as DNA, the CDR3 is TGTGCCAGCAGTGAAGTTGTGTTTAATGAGCAGTTCTTC.

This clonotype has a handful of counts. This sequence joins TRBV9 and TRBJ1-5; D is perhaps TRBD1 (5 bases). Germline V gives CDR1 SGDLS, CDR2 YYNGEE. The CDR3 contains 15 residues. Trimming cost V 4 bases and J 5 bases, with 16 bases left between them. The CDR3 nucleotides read TGTGCCAGCAGCCCAGGCACAGGATCTTATCAGCCCCAGCATTTT. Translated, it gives CASSPGTGSYQPQHF.

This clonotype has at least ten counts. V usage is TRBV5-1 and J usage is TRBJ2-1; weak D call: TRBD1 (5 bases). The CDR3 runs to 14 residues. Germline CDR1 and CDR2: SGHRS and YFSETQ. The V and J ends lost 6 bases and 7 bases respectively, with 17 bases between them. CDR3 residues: CASTPGTPGNEQFF. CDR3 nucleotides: TGCGCCAGCACCCCGGGTACTCCAGGGAATGAGCAGTTCTTC.

The CDR3 DNA reads as TGTGCCAGCAGCGAAGCGTATGGGATCGGGATAGATAATGAGCAGTTCTTC. The encoded protein is CASSEAYGIGIDNEQFF. The chain couples TRBV13 to TRBJ2-1; possibly TRBD2 for D (5 bases). The CDR3 totals 17 residues. V was clipped by 5 bases and J by 7 bases, with 24 bases between them. CDR1 and CDR2 from the germline V gene are PRHDT and FYEKMQ (reference sequence).

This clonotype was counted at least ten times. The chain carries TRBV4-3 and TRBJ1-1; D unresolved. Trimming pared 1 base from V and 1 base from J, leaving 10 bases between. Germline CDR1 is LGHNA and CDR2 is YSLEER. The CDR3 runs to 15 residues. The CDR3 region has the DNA TGCGCCAGCAGCCAAGGTAGTTATAGGAACACTGAAGCTTTCTTT. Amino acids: CASSQGSYRNTEAFF.

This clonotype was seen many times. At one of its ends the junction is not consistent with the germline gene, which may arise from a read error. In DNA, the CDR3 is TGTGCCAGCAGGGAAGCCGGGACTGGGTCATACGAGCAGTACTTC. Amino acid sequence: CASREAGTGSYEQYF. The chain recombines TRBV6-1 with TRBJ2-7; a weak D match, TRBD2 (6 bases). In germline, CDR1 is MNHNS, CDR2 SASEGT. The CDR3 has 15 residues.

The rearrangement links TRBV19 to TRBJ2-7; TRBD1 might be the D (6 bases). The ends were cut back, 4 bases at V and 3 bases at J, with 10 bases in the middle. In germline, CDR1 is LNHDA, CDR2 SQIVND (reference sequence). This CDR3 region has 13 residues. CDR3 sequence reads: CASSTGHYYEQYF. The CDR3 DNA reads TGTGCCAGTAGTACGGGACACTACTACGAGCAGTACTTC.

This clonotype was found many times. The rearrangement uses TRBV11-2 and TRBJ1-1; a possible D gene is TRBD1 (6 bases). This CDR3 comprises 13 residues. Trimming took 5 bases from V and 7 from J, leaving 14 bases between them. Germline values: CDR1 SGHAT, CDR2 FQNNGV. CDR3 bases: TGTGCCAGCAGCCAGAGGACAGTACTTGAAGCTTTCTTT. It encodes CASSQRTVLEAFF.

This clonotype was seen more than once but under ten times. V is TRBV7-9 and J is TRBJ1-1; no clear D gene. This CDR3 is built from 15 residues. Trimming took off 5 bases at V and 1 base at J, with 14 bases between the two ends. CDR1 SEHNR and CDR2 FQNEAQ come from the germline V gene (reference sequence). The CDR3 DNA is TGTGCCAGCAGCCCAACACTTGCAGGGAACACTGAAGCTTTCTTT. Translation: CASSPTLAGNTEAFF. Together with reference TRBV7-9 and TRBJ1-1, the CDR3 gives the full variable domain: DTGVSQNPRHKITKRGQNVTFRCDPISEHNRLYWYRQTLGQGPEFLTYFQNEAQLEKSRLLSDRFSAERPKGSFSTLEIQRTEQGDSAMYLCASSPTLAGNTEAFFGQGTRLTVV.

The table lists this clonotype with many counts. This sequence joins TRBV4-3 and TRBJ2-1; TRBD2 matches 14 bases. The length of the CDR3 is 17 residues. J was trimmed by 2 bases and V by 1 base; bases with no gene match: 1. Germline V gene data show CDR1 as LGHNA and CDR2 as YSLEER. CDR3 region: CASSQGLAGGPYNEQFF. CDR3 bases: TGCGCCAGCAGCCAAGGACTAGCGGGAGGGCCCTACAATGAGCAGTTCTTC.

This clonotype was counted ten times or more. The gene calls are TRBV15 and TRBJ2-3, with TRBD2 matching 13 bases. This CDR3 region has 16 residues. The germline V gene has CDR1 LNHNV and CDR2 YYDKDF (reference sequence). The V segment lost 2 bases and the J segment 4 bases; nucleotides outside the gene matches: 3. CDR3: CATSRTSGGGADTQYF. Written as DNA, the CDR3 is TGTGCCACCAGCAGAACTAGCGGGGGGGGGGCAGATACGCAGTATTTT.

The CDR3 DNA reads TGCGCCAGCAGCCACGGTATTGGGGGGGAAAACATTCAGTACTTC. Protein sequence: CASSHGIGGENIQYF. The gene calls are TRBV4-3 and TRBJ2-4; 7 nucleotides line up with TRBD2. The CDR3 is 15 residues long. CDR1 and CDR2 from the germline V gene are LGHNA and YSLEER. V lost 3 bases, J lost 5 bases, and 7 bases stayed unmatched.

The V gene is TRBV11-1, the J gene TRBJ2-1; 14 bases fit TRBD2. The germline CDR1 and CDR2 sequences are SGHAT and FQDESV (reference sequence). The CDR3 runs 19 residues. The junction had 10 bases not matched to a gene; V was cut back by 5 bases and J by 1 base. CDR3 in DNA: TGTGCCAGCAGCGCGGGACTAGCGGGAGAAAGCTGGTCCTACAATGAGCAGTTCTTC. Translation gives CASSAGLAGESWSYNEQFF.

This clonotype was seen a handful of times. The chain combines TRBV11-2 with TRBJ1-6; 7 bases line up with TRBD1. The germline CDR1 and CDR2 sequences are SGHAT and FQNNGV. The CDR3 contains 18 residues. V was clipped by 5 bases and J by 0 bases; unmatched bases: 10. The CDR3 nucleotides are TGTGCCAGCAGCCGTTTCGGGACAGACACCTCCTATAATTCACCCCTCCACTTT. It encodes CASSRFGTDTSYNSPLHF.

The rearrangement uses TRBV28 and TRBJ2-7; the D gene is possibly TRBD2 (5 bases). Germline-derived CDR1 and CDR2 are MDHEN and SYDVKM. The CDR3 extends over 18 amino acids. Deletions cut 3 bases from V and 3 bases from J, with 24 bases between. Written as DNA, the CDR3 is TGTGCCAGCAGTTTTCTCCCCCTGACCAAGACTATCCTCTACGAGCAGTACTTC. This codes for CASSFLPLTKTILYEQYF. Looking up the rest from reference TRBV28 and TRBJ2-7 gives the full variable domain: DVKVTQSSRYLVKRTGEKVFLECVQDMDHENMFWYRQDPGLGLRLIYFSYDVKMKEKGDIPEGYSVSREKKERFSLILESASTNQTSMYLCASSFLPLTKTILYEQYFGPGTRLTVT.

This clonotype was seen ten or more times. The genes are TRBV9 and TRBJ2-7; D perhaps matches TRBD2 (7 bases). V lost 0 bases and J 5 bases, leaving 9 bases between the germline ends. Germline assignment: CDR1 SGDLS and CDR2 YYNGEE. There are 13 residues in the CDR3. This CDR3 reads CASSVGGGHEQYF. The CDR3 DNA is TGTGCCAGCAGCGTAGGCGGGGGCCACGAGCAGTACTTC.